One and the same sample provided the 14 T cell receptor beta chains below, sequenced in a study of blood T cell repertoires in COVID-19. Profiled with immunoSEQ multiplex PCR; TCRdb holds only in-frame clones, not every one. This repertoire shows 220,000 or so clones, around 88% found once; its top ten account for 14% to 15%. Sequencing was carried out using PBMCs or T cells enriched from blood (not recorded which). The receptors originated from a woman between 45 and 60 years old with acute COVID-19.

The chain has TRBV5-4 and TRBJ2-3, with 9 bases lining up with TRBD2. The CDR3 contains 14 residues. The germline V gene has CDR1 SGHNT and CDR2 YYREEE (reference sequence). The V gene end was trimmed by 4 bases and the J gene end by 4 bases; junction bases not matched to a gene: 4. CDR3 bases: TGTGCCAGCAGCGCGGGACTAGCCGCAGATACGCAGTATTTT. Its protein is CASSAGLAADTQYF.

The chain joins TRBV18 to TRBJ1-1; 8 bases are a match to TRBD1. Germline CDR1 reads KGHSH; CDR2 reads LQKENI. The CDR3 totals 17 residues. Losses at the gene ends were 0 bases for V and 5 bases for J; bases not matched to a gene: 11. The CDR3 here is CASSPPGQVRRVTEAFF. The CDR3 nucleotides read TGTGCCAGCTCACCACCGGGACAGGTTCGTCGGGTAACTGAAGCTTTCTTT.

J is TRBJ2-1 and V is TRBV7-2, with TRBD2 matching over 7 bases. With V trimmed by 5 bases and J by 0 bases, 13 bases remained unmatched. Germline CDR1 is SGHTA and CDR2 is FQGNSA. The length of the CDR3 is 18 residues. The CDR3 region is CASSREISGWSSYNEQFF. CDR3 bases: TGTGCCAGCAGCAGAGAGATTAGCGGGTGGAGCTCCTACAATGAGCAGTTCTTC.

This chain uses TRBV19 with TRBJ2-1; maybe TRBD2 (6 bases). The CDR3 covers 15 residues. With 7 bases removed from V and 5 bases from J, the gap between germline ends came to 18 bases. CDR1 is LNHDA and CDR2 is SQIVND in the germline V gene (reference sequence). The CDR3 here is CASTPIPGLNNEQFF. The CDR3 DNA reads TGTGCCAGTACCCCGATCCCGGGACTGAACAATGAGCAGTTCTTC.

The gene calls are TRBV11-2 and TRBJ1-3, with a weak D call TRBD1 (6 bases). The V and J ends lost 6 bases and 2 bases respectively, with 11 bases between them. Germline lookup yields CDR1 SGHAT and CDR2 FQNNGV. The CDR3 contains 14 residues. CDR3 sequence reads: CASSPQGAGNTIYF. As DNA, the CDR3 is TGTGCCAGCAGTCCACAGGGTGCTGGAAACACCATATATTTT.

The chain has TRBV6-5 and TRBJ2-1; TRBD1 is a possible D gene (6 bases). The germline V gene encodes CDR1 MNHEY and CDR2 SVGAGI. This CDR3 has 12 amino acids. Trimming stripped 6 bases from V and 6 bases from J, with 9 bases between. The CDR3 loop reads CASRTGPNEQFF. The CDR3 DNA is TGTGCCAGCAGGACAGGTCCCAATGAGCAGTTCTTC.

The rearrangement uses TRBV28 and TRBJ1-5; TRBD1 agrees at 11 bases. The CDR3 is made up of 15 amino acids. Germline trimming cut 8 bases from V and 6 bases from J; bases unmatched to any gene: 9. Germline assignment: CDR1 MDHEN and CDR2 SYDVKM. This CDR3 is CASADLDRGPQPQHF. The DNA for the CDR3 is TGTGCCAGCGCCGACCTGGACAGGGGGCCTCAGCCCCAGCATTTT. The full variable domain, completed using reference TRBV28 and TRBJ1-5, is DVKVTQSSRYLVKRTGEKVFLECVQDMDHENMFWYRQDPGLGLRLIYFSYDVKMKEKGDIPEGYSVSREKKERFSLILESASTNQTSMYLCASADLDRGPQPQHFGDGTRLSIL.

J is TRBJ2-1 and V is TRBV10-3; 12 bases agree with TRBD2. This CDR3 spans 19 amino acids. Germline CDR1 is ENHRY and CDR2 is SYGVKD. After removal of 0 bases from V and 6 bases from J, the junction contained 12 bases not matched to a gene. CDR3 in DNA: TGTGCCATCAGTGAGTCTTCGGGACGGACTAGCGGGGACCCCAATGAGCAGTTCTTC. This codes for CAISESSGRTSGDPNEQFF.

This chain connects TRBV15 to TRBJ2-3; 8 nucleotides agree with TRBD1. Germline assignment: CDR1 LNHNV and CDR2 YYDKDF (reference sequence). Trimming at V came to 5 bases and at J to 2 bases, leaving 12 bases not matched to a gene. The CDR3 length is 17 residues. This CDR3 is CATSGRTGQVFTDTQYF. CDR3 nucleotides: TGTGCCACCAGCGGCAGAACGGGACAGGTCTTCACAGATACGCAGTATTTT.

In DNA form, the CDR3 reads TGTGCCAGCAGCTTATACAGGGGGCGGTGGGAGACCCAGTACTTC. This translates into CASSLYRGRWETQYF. The genes are TRBV7-3 and TRBJ2-5; 9 bases are a match to TRBD1. V lost 2 bases and J lost 5; bases outside the gene matches: 6. Germline CDR1 is SGHTA and CDR2 is FQGTGA. The CDR3 loop spans 15 amino acids.

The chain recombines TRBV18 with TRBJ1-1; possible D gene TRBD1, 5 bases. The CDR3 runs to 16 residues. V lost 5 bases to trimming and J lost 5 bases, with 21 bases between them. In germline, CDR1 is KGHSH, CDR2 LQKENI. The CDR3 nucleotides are TGTGCCAGCTCATCCCTCCGGGGGGGGAGCCGGACTGAAGCTTTCTTT. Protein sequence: CASSSLRGGSRTEAFF.

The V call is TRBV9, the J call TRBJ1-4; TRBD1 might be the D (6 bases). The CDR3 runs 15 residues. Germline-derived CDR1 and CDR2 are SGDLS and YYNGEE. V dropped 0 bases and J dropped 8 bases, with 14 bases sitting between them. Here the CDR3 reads CASSVGGQTGEKLFF. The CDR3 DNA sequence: TGTGCCAGCAGCGTAGGAGGACAGACGGGCGAAAAACTGTTTTTT.

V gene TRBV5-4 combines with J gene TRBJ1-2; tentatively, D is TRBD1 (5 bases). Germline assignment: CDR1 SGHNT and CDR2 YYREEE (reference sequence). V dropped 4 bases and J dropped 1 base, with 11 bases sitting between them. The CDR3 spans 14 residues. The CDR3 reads CASSGGGGNYGYTF. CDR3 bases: TGTGCCAGCAGCGGCGGGGGGGGTAACTATGGCTACACCTTC.

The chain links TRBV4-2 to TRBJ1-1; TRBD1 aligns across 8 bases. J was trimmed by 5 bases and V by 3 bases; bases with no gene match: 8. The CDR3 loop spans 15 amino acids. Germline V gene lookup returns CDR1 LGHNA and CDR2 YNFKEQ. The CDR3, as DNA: TGTGCCAGCAGCCAGAAGGACAGGGAAAAGACTGAAGCTTTCTTT. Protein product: CASSQKDREKTEAFF.